Listed here are 20 T cell receptor beta chains from one sample, sequenced in a study of post-analysis software for immune sequencing data (dated by TCRdb to the mid-2010s). Overall study results and their limits: A few TRBV segments, including TRBV5-6, TRBV5-1 and TRBV20-1, were significantly more frequent in patients than controls.

The library was produced with PCR. Reads for this sample came from an Illumina HiSeq 2500. To reduce PCR and sequencing biases, unique molecular identifiers were incorporated into the TCR beta cDNA libraries. TCRdb reprocessed the public reads (quality trimming at Q25 with fastp, clone calling with MiXCR) and kept in-frame beta chains. One record per CDR3 amino acid sequence lists the most common genes and DNA. This sample holds under 650,000 distinct CDR3 sequences; 44% were observed only once. The ten largest account for more than 1.5% of the sample. Antigen specificity for these receptors is unknown. The sample taken for sequencing was blood. All receptors come from a girl aged 5-17 years with multiple sclerosis.

The chain joins TRBV12-3 or TRBV12-4 to TRBJ1-2; TRBD1 agrees at 7 bases. Unmatched junction bases numbered 9, after V lost 6 bases and J lost 8 bases. This CDR3 region has 13 residues. CDR3 nucleotide sequence: TGTGCCAGCAGGGAGGGACAGAGGAGCGGCTACACCTTC. It codes for CASREGQRSGYTF.

As concerns this clonotype: A much larger clone differs by one base, so this may be a read error. The chain carries TRBV5-6 and TRBJ2-3, with TRBD2 as a possible D gene (6 bases). Germline-derived CDR1 and CDR2 are SGHDT and YYEEEE. V lost 4 bases, J lost 0 bases, and 12 bases lay in between. This CDR3 spans 15 amino acids. CDR3 in amino acids: CASSGEEGSTDTQYF. CDR3 DNA sequence: TGTGCCAGCAGCGGGGAGGAGGGGAGCACAGATACGCAGTATTTT. Full variable domain (rest looked up from reference TRBV5-6 and TRBJ2-3): DAGVTQSPTHLIKTRGQQVTLRCSPKSGHDTVSWYQQALGQGPQFIFQYYEEEERQRGNFPDRFSGHQFPNYSSELNVNALLLGDSALYLCASSGEEGSTDTQYFGPGTRLTVL.

This clonotype has a single count. The chain couples TRBV5-1 to TRBJ2-7; 7 bases agree with TRBD1. Unmatched junction bases numbered 6, after V lost 3 bases and J lost 3 bases. Germline V gene sequence: CDR1 SGHRS, CDR2 YFSETQ. The CDR3 length is 14 residues. CDR3 nucleotide sequence: TGCGCCAGCAGCTCGACAGGGTTGAACTACGAGCAGTACTTC. This codes for CASSSTGLNYEQYF.

V gene TRBV7-6 combines with J gene TRBJ2-1; no reliable D call. Trimming took off 5 bases at V and 12 bases at J, with 14 bases between the two ends. The CDR3 totals 12 residues. Germline CDR1 and CDR2: SGHVS and FNYEAQ. The CDR3 DNA reads as TGTGCCAGCAGCCCCAAAGGGTACGGGCAGTTCTTC. Amino acid sequence: CASSPKGYGQFF.

This clonotype occurred many times. V gene TRBV12-3 or TRBV12-4 combines with J gene TRBJ2-3; no reliable D call. This CDR3 is built from 11 residues. With 3 bases removed from V and 5 bases from J, the gap between germline ends came to 3 bases. CDR3 sequence: CASSLIDTQYF. The CDR3 coding sequence is TGTGCCAGCAGTTTGATAGATACGCAGTATTTT.

V and J are TRBV4-1 and TRBJ2-3; perhaps TRBD2 as D (6 bases). The CDR3 runs 14 residues. The V gene's germline CDR1 is MGHRA and CDR2 YSYEKL. Between the trimmed V and J ends, which lost 1 base and 4 bases, there was a span of 9 bases. CDR3 sequence: CASSQAGEADTQYF. In DNA, the CDR3 is TGCGCCAGCAGCCAAGCCGGGGAGGCAGATACGCAGTATTTT.

The chain recombines TRBV5-1 with TRBJ1-4; TRBD1 is a possible D gene (6 bases). V was trimmed by 1 base and J by 5 bases, leaving 12 bases between them. Germline CDR1 is SGHRS and CDR2 is YFSETQ. This CDR3 is 15 amino acids long. The CDR3 spells CASSLSGAPNEKLFF. CDR3 sequence (DNA): TGCGCCAGCAGCTTGTCGGGGGCGCCAAATGAAAAACTGTTTTTT.

The rearrangement joins TRBV7-9 to TRBJ2-1, with 12 positions matching TRBD1. After removal of 5 bases from V and 8 bases from J, the junction contained 10 bases not matched to a gene. Germline CDR1 reads SEHNR; CDR2 reads FQNEAQ (reference sequence). The CDR3 sequence is 16 residues long. CDR3 coding DNA: TGTGCCAGCAGCGCCGGGACAGGGGGCAGCAGGGATGAGCAGTTCTTC. Translation gives CASSAGTGGSRDEQFF.

V and J are TRBV5-6 and TRBJ1-5, with 7 bases aligning to TRBD1. Germline loops: CDR1 SGHDT, CDR2 YYEEEE. CDR3 length equals 16 residues. The ends lost 4 bases at V and 6 bases at J; junction bases unmatched: 13. The CDR3 sequence: CASSTWTEPGGQPQHF. DNA of the CDR3: TGTGCCAGCAGCACCTGGACAGAACCAGGGGGTCAGCCCCAGCATTTT.

This clonotype appeared once. This chain links TRBV29-1 with TRBJ2-1, with TRBD2 matching 11 bases. Trimming took 4 bases from V and 4 from J; bases not matched to a gene: 9. The germline V gene has CDR1 SQVTM and CDR2 ANQGSEA. The CDR3 length is 16 residues. CDR3 loop: CSVVPILAGVYNEQFF. CDR3 DNA: TGCAGCGTTGTTCCCATACTAGCGGGGGTTTACAATGAGCAGTTCTTC.

V usage is TRBV20-1 and J usage is TRBJ2-5; no definite D call. The ends were cut back, 0 bases at V and 2 bases at J, with 7 bases in the middle. Per germline, CDR1 DFQATT and CDR2 SNEGSKA (reference sequence). This CDR3 contains 13 residues. CDR3 in amino acids: CSAREQIQETQYF. The CDR3 region has the DNA TGCAGTGCTAGAGAACAAATTCAAGAGACCCAGTACTTC.

The genes are TRBV5-1 and TRBJ1-5; D perhaps matches TRBD1 (5 bases). Trimming shortened V by 0 bases and J by 6 bases, and 10 bases separated the two germline ends. This CDR3 is built from 14 residues. Germline V gene sequence: CDR1 SGHRS, CDR2 YFSETQ. CDR3 DNA: TGCGCCAGCAGCTTGGGACAGACTGGTCAGCCCCAGCATTTT. Encoded protein: CASSLGQTGQPQHF.

This clonotype was seen only a few times. The V call is TRBV29-1, the J call TRBJ2-1; 9 positions agree with TRBD1. Germline CDR1 reads SQVTM; CDR2 reads ANQGSEA. The CDR3 runs to 15 residues. V shed 3 bases and J 4 bases; nucleotides not matched to a gene: 7. CDR3 loop: CSVEGGDRAYNEQFF. In DNA form, the CDR3 reads TGCAGCGTTGAGGGGGGGGACAGGGCGTACAATGAGCAGTTCTTC.

The V call is TRBV7-9, the J call TRBJ2-1, with TRBD1 matching 7 bases. Trimming removed 5 bases from V and 7 bases from J; junction bases left unmatched: 8. Germline V gene sequence: CDR1 SEHNR, CDR2 FQNEAQ (reference sequence). The CDR3 covers 14 residues. The DNA of the CDR3 is TGTGCCAGCAGCGCTACCGGGACAGCTAATGAGCAGTTCTTC. Its protein product is CASSATGTANEQFF.

The chain carries TRBV5-1 and TRBJ2-7; TRBD1 is a possible D gene (6 bases). CDR1 and CDR2 (germline): SGHRS, YFSETQ. This CDR3 spans 14 amino acids. V was pared by 0 bases and J by 3 bases, with 10 bases between. The CDR3 bases are TGCGCCAGCAGCTTGGTCACAGGGCTCTACGAGCAGTACTTC. This codes for CASSLVTGLYEQYF.

J is TRBJ2-7 and V is TRBV27; TRBD1 might be the D (5 bases). The J call is doubtful: the DNA matches TRBJ2-5 better. The CDR3 is made up of 14 amino acids. Per germline, CDR1 MNHEY and CDR2 SMNVEV (reference sequence). CDR3 sequence reads: CASSFSRAQETQYF. For the CDR3, the DNA is TGTGCCAGCAGTTTCTCCAGGGCCCAGGAGACCCAGTACTTC.

The gene calls are TRBV5-1 and TRBJ2-1, with TRBD1 identical over 9 bases. Germline CDR1 is SGHRS and CDR2 is YFSETQ. Germline trimming cut 4 bases from V and 5 bases from J; bases unmatched to any gene: 4. This CDR3 is built from 14 residues. The CDR3 is CASSGTGLHNEQFF. DNA of the CDR3: TGCGCCAGCAGCGGGACAGGGCTCCACAATGAGCAGTTCTTC.

The sample holds one count of this clonotype. J is TRBJ2-7 and V is TRBV12-3 or TRBV12-4; D uncertain. V lost 3 bases, J lost 0 bases, and 6 bases lay in between. The CDR3 is 13 amino acids. For the CDR3, the DNA is TGTGCCAGCAGTTTTACAGTCTCCTACGAGCAGTACTTC. The encoded protein is CASSFTVSYEQYF.

The V call is TRBV30, the J call TRBJ2-5, with D perhaps matching TRBD2 (5 bases). Germline lookup yields CDR1 GTSNPN and CDR2 SVGIG (reference sequence). Trimming removed 2 bases at V and 11 bases at J, with 12 bases between. This CDR3 has 11 residues. The CDR3 region has the DNA TGTGCCTGGAGTATAGGAGGTTGGCAGTACTTC. Translated: CAWSIGGWQYF. Full variable domain (missing parts from reference TRBV30 and TRBJ2-5): SQTIHQWPATLVQPVGSPLSLECTVEGTSNPNLYWYRQAAGRGLQLLFYSVGIGQISSEVPQNLSASRPQDRQFILSSKKLLLSDSGFYLCAWSIGGWQYFGPGTRLLVL.

The V call is TRBV7-9, the J call TRBJ2-3; 7 bases map to TRBD1. V gave up 1 base and J gave up 3 bases; unmatched junction bases: 4. The CDR3 consists of 15 residues. Germline CDR1 and CDR2: SEHNR and FQNEAQ (reference sequence). DNA for the CDR3: TGTGCCAGCAGCTTAGTGGTCAGGGGGACAGATACGCAGTATTTT. It codes for CASSLVVRGTDTQYF.